Listed below are T cell receptor beta chains from one sample, sequenced in a study of blood T cell repertoires in COVID-19. Generated by immunoSEQ multiplex PCR, the TCRdb table keeps only in-frame clones and is missing some. The sample has roughly 240,000 clones, 65% to 90% seen once. Sequenced material: peripheral blood. The receptors stem from a woman in her seventies with acute or convalescent COVID-19. CDR3s include the opening cysteine and the closing phenylalanine or tryptophan. D genes are given only for firm matches. For some rows the clone size is stated as once, few or many, or as a class when expanded; others skip it.

J	V	size	length	D	DNA	CDR3
TRBJ1-2	TRBV19	.	13	.	TGTGCCAGTAGTATATACGGGGTAGATGGCTACACCTTC	CASSIYGVDGYTF
TRBJ2-7	TRBV7-2	.	15	.	TGTGCCAGCAGCTTAGTCGGGGTGGAGGGCCACGAGCAGTACTTC	CASSLVGVEGHEQYF
TRBJ2-2	TRBV2	.	15	TRBD2	TGTGCCAGCCGAACCGGGACTAGCATCACCGGGGAGCTGTTTTTT	CASRTGTSITGELFF
TRBJ1-2	TRBV18	.	15	TRBD1	TGTGCCAGCTCGCTACAGGGGCCCTCACCATATGGCTACACCTTC	CASSLQGPSPYGYTF
TRBJ1-5	TRBV21-1	few	18	.	TGTGCCAGCAGCGGTAAAAAAAGGGGCGGGACTAGCAATCAGCCCCAGCATTTT	CASSGKKRGGTSNQPQHF
TRBJ2-3	TRBV5-1	.	14	.	TGCGCCAGCAGCTTGTCACAGGCCAGGGATACGCAGTATTTT	CASSLSQARDTQYF
TRBJ2-3	TRBV4-2	.	14	.	TGTGCCAGCAGCCAAGATCGCGGACTGGATACGCAGTATTTT	CASSQDRGLDTQYF
TRBJ1-2	TRBV7-2	.	14	TRBD1	TGTGCCAGCAGCTCTACCACAGGGGGCCATGGCTACACCTTC	CASSSTTGGHGYTF
TRBJ1-2	TRBV30	.	14	.	TGTGCCTGGAGTCTTGTGGCAGGGAACTATGGCTACACCTTC	CAWSLVAGNYGYTF
TRBJ1-4	TRBV9	once	13	.	TGTGCCAGCAGCCGCTCTTTGGAGGAAAAACTGTTTTTT	CASSRSLEEKLFF
TRBJ1-1	TRBV5-1	.	15	.	TGCGCCAGCAGCTTGAGTCTGGCCAAGAACACTGAAGCTTTCTTT	CASSLSLAKNTEAFF
TRBJ2-2	TRBV6-5	few	14	.	TGTGCCAGCAAGAGGACATCGAACACCGGGGAGCTGTTTTTT	CASKRTSNTGELFF
TRBJ1-2	TRBV4-2	once	15	TRBD1	TGTGCCAGCAGCCAAACCGGGACAGGGGGCTTAGGCTACACCTTC	CASSQTGTGGLGYTF
TRBJ1-2	TRBV5-1	.	14	.	TGCGCCAGCAGCACGGGTGGAGCTAACTATGGCTACACCTTC	CASSTGGANYGYTF
TRBJ1-2	TRBV6-4	few	16	.	TGTGCCAGCAGCACATCGGCGGGGGAAAAGAACTATGGCTACACCTTC	CASSTSAGEKNYGYTF
TRBJ1-6	TRBV7-2	.	14	.	TGTGCCAGCAGTCAATATGTTCGGGATTCACCCCTCCACTTT	CASSQYVRDSPLHF
TRBJ2-1	TRBV6-6	.	16	TRBD2	TGTGCCAGCAGCGACCAGTGGACTAGCGGAAACAATGAGCAGTTCTTC	CASSDQWTSGNNEQFF
TRBJ2-7	TRBV5-6	.	13	TRBD1	TGTGCCAGCAGGACAGGGTCATCCTACGAGCAGTACTTC	CASRTGSSYEQYF
TRBJ2-7	TRBV7-6	.	15	.	TGTGCCAGCAGCTTAGTCGGGGCAGGGGTCTACGAGCAGTACTTC	CASSLVGAGVYEQYF
TRBJ1-5	TRBV6-5	few	14	.	TGTGCCAGCAGCCCGGACAGAAGCAATCAGCCCCAGCATTTT	CASSPDRSNQPQHF
TRBJ2-1	TRBV23-1	.	12	.	TGCGCCAGAAAAGGGGCAGGGTCCGAGCAGTTCTTC	CARKGAGSEQFF
TRBJ1-1	TRBV6-1	.	14	.	TGTGCCAGCAGTGGACGAACAGGGAACACTGAAGCTTTCTTT	CASSGRTGNTEAFF
TRBJ2-3	TRBV10-1	.	14	TRBD2	TGCGCCAGCAGTAAGCGGGGGAGCACAGATACGCAGTATTTT	CASSKRGSTDTQYF
TRBJ2-5	TRBV7-2	.	15	.	TGTGCCAGCAGCTTTACCGGCACAGCACAAGAGACCCAGTACTTC	CASSFTGTAQETQYF
TRBJ1-2	TRBV3-1/TRBV3-2	.	16	TRBD1	TGTGCCAGCAGCCAGGAGGGAGACAGGGGCTACTATGGCTACACCTTC	CASSQEGDRGYYGYTF
TRBJ1-1	TRBV27	.	13	TRBD1	TGTGCCAGCAGTACAGGGGGGAACACTGAAGCTTTCTTT	CASSTGGNTEAFF
TRBJ2-3	TRBV9	.	13	.	TGTGCCAGCAGCGGGACTCCCGCAGATACGCAGTATTTT	CASSGTPADTQYF
TRBJ2-2	TRBV7-9	.	14	.	TGTGCCAGCAGCTTAGCTGACATGGCCGGGGAGCTGTTTTTT	CASSLADMAGELFF
TRBJ2-1	TRBV5-1	.	15	TRBD1	TGCGCCAGCAGCCCAGGACAGGGGTTATACAATGAGCAGTTCTTC	CASSPGQGLYNEQFF
TRBJ1-3	TRBV19	.	16	.	TGTGCCAGTAGTATAGACAGGCCCGCCGCGGGAAACACCATATATTTT	CASSIDRPAAGNTIYF
TRBJ2-5	TRBV10-1	.	13	TRBD2	TGCGCCAACACAGCGGGAGTCCAAGAGACCCAGTACTTC	CANTAGVQETQYF
TRBJ1-6	TRBV28	.	15	.	TGTGCCAGCAGTTTGCCGGGGAGCTATAATTCACCCCTCCACTTT	CASSLPGSYNSPLHF
TRBJ1-2	TRBV4-2	.	13	TRBD1	TGTGCCAGCAGCCTCGGGACAGGGGAGGGCTACACCTTC	CASSLGTGEGYTF
TRBJ2-7	TRBV9	.	12	.	TGTGCCAGCAGCGTAGATTCGGGAGAGCAGTACTTC	CASSVDSGEQYF
TRBJ1-1	TRBV7-2	.	14	.	TGTGCCAGCGGCCAGACAACTTTGTCAGGGGAAGCTTTCTTT	CASGQTTLSGEAFF
TRBJ1-1	TRBV6-6	.	14	TRBD1	TGTGCCAGCAGTTCGACAGGGGGTCACACTGAAGCTTTCTTT	CASSSTGGHTEAFF
TRBJ1-2	TRBV5-6	.	15	.	TGTGCCAGCAGCCCTCGGGGACTAGCTAACTATGGCTACACCTTC	CASSPRGLANYGYTF
TRBJ1-1	TRBV11-2	.	14	TRBD1	TGTGCCAGCAGCAAGCAGGGGGGGAACACTGAAGCTTTCTTT	CASSKQGGNTEAFF
TRBJ1-2	TRBV3-1/TRBV3-2	.	15	TRBD1	TGTGCCAGCAGCCAACCCAGCCGGGACAGCTATGGCTACACCTTC	CASSQPSRDSYGYTF
TRBJ2-7	TRBV6-1	once	13	TRBD1	TGTGCCAGCACTCCTCAGGGGGTCTACGAGCAGTACTTC	CASTPQGVYEQYF
TRBJ2-3	TRBV4-2	once	15	TRBD1	TGTGCCAGCAGTCTTGGACAGGGTGGCACAGATACGCAGTATTTT	CASSLGQGGTDTQYF
TRBJ2-2	TRBV10-3	.	14	.	TGTGCCATCAGCGTCGATCTAGCCAGCGGGGAGCTGTTTTTT	CAISVDLASGELFF
TRBJ1-6	TRBV29-1	.	11	.	TGCAGCGTCGCTGACGGGGGGGCCCTCCACTTT	CSVADGGALHF
TRBJ2-7	TRBV10-2	.	15	TRBD1	TGCGCCAGCAGTGAGTTCAACTACAGGGGCTACGAGCAGTACTTC	CASSEFNYRGYEQYF
TRBJ2-7	TRBV6-2/TRBV6-3	few	15	.	TGTGCCAGCAGTTACGGATCGGGGAACAACTACGAGCAGTACTTC	CASSYGSGNNYEQYF
TRBJ2-1	TRBV7-8	once	15	.	TGTGCCAGCAGCTTAGCGGGGGGGCCCTACAATGAGCAGTTCTTC	CASSLAGGPYNEQFF
TRBJ1-2	TRBV5-1	.	15	TRBD1	TGCGCCAGCAGCTTGGTTTCAGGGGGAAACTATGGCTACACCTTC	CASSLVSGGNYGYTF
TRBJ2-2	TRBV6-2/TRBV6-3	.	14	.	TGTGCCAGCAGTTACTCACGGTACACCGGGGAGCTGTTTTTT	CASSYSRYTGELFF
TRBJ2-2	TRBV4-2	.	15	.	TGTGCCAGCAGCCAAGAAATCGCGAACACCGGGGAGCTGTTTTTT	CASSQEIANTGELFF
TRBJ2-7	TRBV7-2	once	14	.	TGTGCCAGCAGCTTAGGAGGGGGGGACGGCGAGCAGTACTTC	CASSLGGGDGEQYF
TRBJ1-4	TRBV19	.	15	.	TGTGCCAGTAGGGGTTCAGCGGTGGGATATGAAAAACTGTTTTTT	CASRGSAVGYEKLFF
TRBJ1-5	TRBV6-6	.	12	.	TGTGCCAGCACAAATCAGGATCAGCCCCAGCATTTT	CASTNQDQPQHF
TRBJ1-6	TRBV6-1	once	14	.	TGTGCCAGCAGTGACAGGGATCGCAGTTCACCCCTCCACTTT	CASSDRDRSSPLHF
TRBJ2-1	TRBV6-4	.	15	TRBD2	TGTGCCAGCAGTGAACTAGCGTGGGGGTACAATGAGCAGTTCTTC	CASSELAWGYNEQFF
TRBJ1-1	TRBV6-5	few	13	TRBD1	TGTGCCAGCAATTTCGACAGGGTGGGGGTGGCTTTCTTT	CASNFDRVGVAFF
TRBJ1-6	TRBV6-4	.	16	TRBD1	TGTGCCAGCAGTGACTTGGGACAGGGAAACAATTCACCCCTCCACTTT	CASSDLGQGNNSPLHF